This TCR beta chain was identified during a study of monozygotic twins with inflammatory bowel disease. Overall study results and limits: It was in IBD patients that TCRbeta diversity (inverse Simpson) was lower than in healthy co-twins.

Details on this clonotype: The antigen remains undetermined.

Reanalyzing the 5' RACE reads, TCRdb keeps one entry per CDR3 protein, without DNA. The listing records 350,000 to 500,000 distinct CDR3 sequences. CDR3 size: 15 residues. Germline V gives CDR1 MNHNS, CDR2 SASEGT. This TCR was sampled from a human donor with ulcerative colitis or Crohn's disease, or a healthy co-twin of an affected twin (not recorded which). V is TRBV6-1 and J is TRBJ2-5; TCRdb designates TRBD2, a call that cannot be tested without DNA. Sequences were obtained from blood. The CDR3 is CASSEKSSWIETQYF.